This record covers a single TCR beta chain. Its antigen is unidentified. Only in-frame clones appear in the TCRdb table, and some are missing; sequencing was by immunoSEQ multiplex PCR. Among around 120,000 clones, roughly 90% were seen once, and the ten largest hold 13% to 15%. These data come from a study of T cell responses to AZD1222 COVID-19 vaccine. Study conclusions and caveats: Most donors were white British and more were female, and clonal diversity was possibly underestimated. Dominant at 160-218 and 743-854, vaccine-associated CD4 TCRs also spanned spike. Seropositive status at baseline applied to only 5 or 6 AZD1222 recipients. The study found Spike-specific TCR breadth and depth rose after two AZD1222 doses.

V was trimmed by 0 bases and J by 0 bases, leaving 9 bases between them. CDR3 length equals 16 residues. Germline V CDR1 and CDR2: SGHTA, FQGNSA. The sequence was collected from an adult in good health. This specimen consisted of peripheral blood, obtained on day 0 of AZD1222 vaccination. J is TRBJ1-3 and V is TRBV7-2, with D hard to call. CDR3 bases: TGTGCCAGCAGCTTAGCAAACGGGCTCTCTGGAAACACCATATATTTT. Protein: CASSLANGLSGNTIYF.